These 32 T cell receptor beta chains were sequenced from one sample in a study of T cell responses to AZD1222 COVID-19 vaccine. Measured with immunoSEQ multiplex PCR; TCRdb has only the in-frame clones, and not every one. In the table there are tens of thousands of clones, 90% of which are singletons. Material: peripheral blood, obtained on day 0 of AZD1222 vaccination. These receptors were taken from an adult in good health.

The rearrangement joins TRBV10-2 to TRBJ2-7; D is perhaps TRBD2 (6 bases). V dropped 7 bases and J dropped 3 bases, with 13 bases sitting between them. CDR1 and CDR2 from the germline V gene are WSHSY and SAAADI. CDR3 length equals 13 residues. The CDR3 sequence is CASTLPGDYEQYF. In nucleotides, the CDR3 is TGCGCCAGCACCTTGCCGGGGGACTACGAGCAGTACTTC.

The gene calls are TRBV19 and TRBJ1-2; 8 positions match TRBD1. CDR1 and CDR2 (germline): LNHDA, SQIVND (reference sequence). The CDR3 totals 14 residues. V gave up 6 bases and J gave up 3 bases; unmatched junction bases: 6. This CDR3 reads CASRQTGDHYGYTF. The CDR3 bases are TGTGCCAGTAGGCAGACAGGGGACCACTATGGCTACACCTTC.

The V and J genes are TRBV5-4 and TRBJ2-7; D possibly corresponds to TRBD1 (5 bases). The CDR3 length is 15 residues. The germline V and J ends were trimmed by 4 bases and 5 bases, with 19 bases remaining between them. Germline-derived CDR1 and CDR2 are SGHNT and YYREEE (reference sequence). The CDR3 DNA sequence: TGTGCCAGCAGCACGAGCTCAGGGATTTGGGACGAGCAGTACTTC. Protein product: CASSTSSGIWDEQYF.

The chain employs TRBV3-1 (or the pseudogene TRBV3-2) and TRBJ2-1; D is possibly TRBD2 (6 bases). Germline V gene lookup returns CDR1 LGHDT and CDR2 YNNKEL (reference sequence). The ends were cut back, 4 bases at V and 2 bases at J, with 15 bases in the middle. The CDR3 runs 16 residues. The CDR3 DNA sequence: TGTGCCAGCAGCCTCATCCGGGGGTCCACCTACAATGAGCAGTTCTTC. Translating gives CASSLIRGSTYNEQFF.

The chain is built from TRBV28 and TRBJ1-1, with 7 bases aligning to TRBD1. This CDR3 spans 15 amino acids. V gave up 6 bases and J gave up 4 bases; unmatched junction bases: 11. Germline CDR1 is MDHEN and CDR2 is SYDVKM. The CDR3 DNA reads TGTGCCAGCAGCCCTCACATACAGGGGCCCACTGAAGCTTTCTTT. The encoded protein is CASSPHIQGPTEAFF.

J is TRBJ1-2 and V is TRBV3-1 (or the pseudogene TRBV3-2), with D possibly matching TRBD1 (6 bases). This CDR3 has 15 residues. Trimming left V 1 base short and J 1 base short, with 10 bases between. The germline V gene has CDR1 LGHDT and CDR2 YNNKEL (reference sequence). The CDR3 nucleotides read TGTGCCAGCAGCCAAGCCCAGGGGAATAACTATGGCTACACCTTC. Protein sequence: CASSQAQGNNYGYTF.

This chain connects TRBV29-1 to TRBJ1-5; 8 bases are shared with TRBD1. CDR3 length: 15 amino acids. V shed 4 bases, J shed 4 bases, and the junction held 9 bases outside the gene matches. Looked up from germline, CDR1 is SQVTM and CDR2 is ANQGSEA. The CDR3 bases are TGCAGCGTTGTGGGGCAGGGGGCGGGGAATCAGCCCCAGCATTTT. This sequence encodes CSVVGQGAGNQPQHF. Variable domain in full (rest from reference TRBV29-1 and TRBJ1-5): SAVISQKPSRDICQRGTSLTIQCQVDSQVTMMFWYRQQPGQSLTLIATANQGSEATYESGFVIDKFPISRPNLTFSTLTVSNMSPEDSSIYLCSVVGQGAGNQPQHFGDGTRLSIL.

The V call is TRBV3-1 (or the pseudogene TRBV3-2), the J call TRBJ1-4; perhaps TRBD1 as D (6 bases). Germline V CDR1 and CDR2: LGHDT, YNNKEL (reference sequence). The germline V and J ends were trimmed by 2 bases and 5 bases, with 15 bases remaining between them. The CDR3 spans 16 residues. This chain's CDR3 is CASSQRGGRANEKLFF. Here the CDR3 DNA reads TGTGCCAGCAGCCAACGGGGGGGCAGGGCGAATGAAAAACTGTTTTTT.

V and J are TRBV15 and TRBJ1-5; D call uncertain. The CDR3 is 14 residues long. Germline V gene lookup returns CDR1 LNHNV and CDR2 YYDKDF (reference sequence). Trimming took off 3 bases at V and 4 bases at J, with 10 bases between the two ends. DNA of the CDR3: TGTGCCACCAGCAGCCGCGTCGGGAATCAGCCCCAGCATTTT. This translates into CATSSRVGNQPQHF.

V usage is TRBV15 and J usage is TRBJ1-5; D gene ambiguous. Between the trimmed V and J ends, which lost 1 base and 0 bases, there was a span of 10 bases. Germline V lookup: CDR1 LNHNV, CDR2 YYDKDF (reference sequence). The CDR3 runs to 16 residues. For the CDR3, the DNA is TGTGCCACCAGCAGAGGTCTTGCCAGTAGCAATCAGCCCCAGCATTTT. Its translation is CATSRGLASSNQPQHF.

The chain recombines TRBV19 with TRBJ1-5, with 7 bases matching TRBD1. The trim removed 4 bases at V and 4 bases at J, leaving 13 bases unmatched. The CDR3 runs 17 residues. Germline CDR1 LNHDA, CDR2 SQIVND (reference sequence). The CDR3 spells CASSTNLKTGLNQPQHF. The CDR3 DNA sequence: TGTGCCAGTAGTACGAACCTTAAGACAGGGCTGAATCAGCCCCAGCATTTT.

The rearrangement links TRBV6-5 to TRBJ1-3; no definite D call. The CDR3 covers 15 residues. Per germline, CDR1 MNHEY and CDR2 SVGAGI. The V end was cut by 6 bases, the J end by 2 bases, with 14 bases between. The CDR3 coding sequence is TGTGCCAGCAGGGAGGGAACCAGTCCTGGAAACACCATATATTTT. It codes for CASREGTSPGNTIYF.

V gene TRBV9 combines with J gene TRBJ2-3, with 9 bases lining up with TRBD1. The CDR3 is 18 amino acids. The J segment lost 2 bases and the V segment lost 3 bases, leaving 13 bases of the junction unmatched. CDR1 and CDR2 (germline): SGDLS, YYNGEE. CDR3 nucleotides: TGTGCCAGCAGCGAAAACAGGGGGCCGATCGGGGACACAGATACGCAGTATTTT. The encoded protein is CASSENRGPIGDTDTQYF.

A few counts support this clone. The CDR3 DNA reads TGTGCCAGCAGCTCTAGCGGGGGGCCCGATACGCAGTATTTT. It codes for CASSSSGGPDTQYF. The V and J genes are TRBV11-2 and TRBJ2-3; the match to TRBD2 covers 11 bases. The junction had 3 bases not matched to a gene; V was cut back by 4 bases and J by 6 bases. Per the germline V gene, CDR1 is SGHAT and CDR2 is FQNNGV. The CDR3 spans 14 residues.

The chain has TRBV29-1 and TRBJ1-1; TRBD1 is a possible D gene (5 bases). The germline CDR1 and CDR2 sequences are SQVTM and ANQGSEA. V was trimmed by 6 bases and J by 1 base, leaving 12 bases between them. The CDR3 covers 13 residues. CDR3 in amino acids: CSVLGGTNTEAFF. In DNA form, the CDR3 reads TGCAGCGTGCTGGGCGGGACGAACACTGAAGCTTTCTTT.

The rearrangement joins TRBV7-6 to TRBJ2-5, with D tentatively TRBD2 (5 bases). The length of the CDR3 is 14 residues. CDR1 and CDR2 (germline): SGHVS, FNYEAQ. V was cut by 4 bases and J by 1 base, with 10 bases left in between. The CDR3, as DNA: TGTGCCAGCAGCTGGTTTGAGGGCCAAGAGACCCAGTACTTC. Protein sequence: CASSWFEGQETQYF.

The CDR3, as DNA: TGTGCCAGTAGTATAGACGGCGAGGACACTGAAGCTTTCTTT. It yields the protein CASSIDGEDTEAFF. The J gene is TRBJ1-1, the V gene TRBV19; no reliable D call. The CDR3 spans 14 residues. Per germline, CDR1 LNHDA and CDR2 SQIVND (reference sequence). V lost 0 bases and J lost 3, with 8 bases in between. The whole variable domain, remainder taken from reference TRBV19 and TRBJ1-1, is DGGITQSPKYLFRKEGQNVTLSCEQNLNHDAMYWYRQDPGQGLRLIYYSQIVNDFQKGDIAEGYSVSREKKESFPLTVTSAQKNPTAFYLCASSIDGEDTEAFFGQGTRLTVV.

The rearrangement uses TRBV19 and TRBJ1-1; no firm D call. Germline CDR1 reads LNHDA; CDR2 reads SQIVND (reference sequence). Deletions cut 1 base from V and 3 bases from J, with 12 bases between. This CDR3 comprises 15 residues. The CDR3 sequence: CASSIGSIRDTEAFF. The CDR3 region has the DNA TGTGCCAGTAGTATAGGGAGCATAAGGGACACTGAAGCTTTCTTT.

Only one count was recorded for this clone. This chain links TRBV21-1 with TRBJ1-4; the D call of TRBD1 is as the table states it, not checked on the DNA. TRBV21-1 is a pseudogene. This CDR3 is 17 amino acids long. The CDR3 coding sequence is TGTGCCAGCAGCCCCCGGGACAGGGAAGTGACTAATGAAAAACTGTTTTTT. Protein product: CASSPRDREVTNEKLFF.

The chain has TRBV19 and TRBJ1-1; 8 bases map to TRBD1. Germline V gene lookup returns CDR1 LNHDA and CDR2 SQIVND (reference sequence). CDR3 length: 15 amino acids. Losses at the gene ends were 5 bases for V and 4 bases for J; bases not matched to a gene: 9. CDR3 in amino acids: CASSAQGASGTEAFF. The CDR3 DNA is TGTGCCAGTAGTGCCCAGGGGGCGTCGGGCACTGAAGCTTTCTTT.

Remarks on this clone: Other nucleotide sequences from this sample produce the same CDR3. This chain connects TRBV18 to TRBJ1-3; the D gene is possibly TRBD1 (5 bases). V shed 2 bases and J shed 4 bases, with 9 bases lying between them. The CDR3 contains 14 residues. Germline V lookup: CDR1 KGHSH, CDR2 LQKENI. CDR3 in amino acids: CASSPWGSGNTIYF. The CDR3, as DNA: TGTGCCAGCTCACCATGGGGGAGCGGAAACACCATATATTTT.

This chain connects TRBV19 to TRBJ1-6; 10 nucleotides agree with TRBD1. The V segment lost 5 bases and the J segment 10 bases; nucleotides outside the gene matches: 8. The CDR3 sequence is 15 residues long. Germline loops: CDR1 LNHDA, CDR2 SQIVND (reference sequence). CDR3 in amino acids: CASSPRGQGNSPLHF. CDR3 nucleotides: TGTGCCAGTAGTCCTCGGGGACAGGGGAACTCACCCCTCCACTTT.

CDR3 sequence: CASSHRASNEKLFF. In DNA, the CDR3 is TGCGCCAGCAGCCACAGGGCGTCTAATGAAAAACTGTTTTTT. V usage is TRBV4-3 and J usage is TRBJ1-4; TRBD1 might be the D (5 bases). There are 14 residues in the CDR3. Trimming took 3 bases from V and 3 from J, leaving 8 bases between them. The germline gives CDR1 LGHNA, CDR2 YSLEER.

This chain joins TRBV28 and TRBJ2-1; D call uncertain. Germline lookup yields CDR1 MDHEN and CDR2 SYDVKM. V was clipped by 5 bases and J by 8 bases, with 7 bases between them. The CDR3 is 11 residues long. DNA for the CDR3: TGTGCCAGCAGTCTTGGGGATGAGCAGTTCTTC. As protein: CASSLGDEQFF.

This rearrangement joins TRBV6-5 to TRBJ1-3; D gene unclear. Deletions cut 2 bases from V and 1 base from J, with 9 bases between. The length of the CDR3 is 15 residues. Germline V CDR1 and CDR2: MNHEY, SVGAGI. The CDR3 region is CASSYLAGSGNTIYF. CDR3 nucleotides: TGTGCCAGCAGTTACCTTGCTGGTTCTGGAAACACCATATATTTT.

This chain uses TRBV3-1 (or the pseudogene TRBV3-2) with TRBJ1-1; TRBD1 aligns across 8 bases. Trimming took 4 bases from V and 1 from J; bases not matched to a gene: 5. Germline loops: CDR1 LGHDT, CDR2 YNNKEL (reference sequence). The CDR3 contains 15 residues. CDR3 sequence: CASSPAGQANTEAFF. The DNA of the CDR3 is TGTGCCAGCAGCCCCGCGGGACAGGCGAACACTGAAGCTTTCTTT.

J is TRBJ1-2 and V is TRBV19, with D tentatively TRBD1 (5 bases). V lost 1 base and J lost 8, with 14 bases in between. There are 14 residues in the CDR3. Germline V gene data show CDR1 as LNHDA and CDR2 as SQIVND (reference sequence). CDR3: CASSIAGLLGGYTF. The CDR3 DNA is TGTGCCAGTAGTATAGCGGGACTTCTAGGGGGCTACACCTTC.

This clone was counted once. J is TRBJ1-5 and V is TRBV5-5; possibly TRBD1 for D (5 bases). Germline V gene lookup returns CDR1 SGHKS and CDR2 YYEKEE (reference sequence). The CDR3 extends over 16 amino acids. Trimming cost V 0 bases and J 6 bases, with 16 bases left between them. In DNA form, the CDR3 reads TGTGCCAGCAGCTTGGCCGGAGGGGCCTTAAGTCAGCCCCAGCATTTT. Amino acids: CASSLAGGALSQPQHF.

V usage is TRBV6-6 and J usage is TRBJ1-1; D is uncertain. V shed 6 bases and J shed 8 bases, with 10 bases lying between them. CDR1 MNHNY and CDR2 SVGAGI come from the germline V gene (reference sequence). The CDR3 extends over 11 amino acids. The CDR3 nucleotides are TGTGCCAGCAGATCGACGGACGAAGCTTTCTTT. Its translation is CASRSTDEAFF.

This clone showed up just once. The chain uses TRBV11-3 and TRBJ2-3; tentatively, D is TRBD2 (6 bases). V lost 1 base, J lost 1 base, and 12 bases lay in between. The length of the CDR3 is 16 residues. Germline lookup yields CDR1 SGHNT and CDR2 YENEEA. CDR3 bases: TGTGCCAGCAGCTTAGGAGGCGGAGGGCGCACAGATACGCAGTATTTT. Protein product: CASSLGGGGRTDTQYF. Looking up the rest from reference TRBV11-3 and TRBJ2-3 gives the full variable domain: EAGVVQSPRYKIIEKKQPVAFWCNPISGHNTLYWYLQNLGQGPELLIRYENEEAVDDSQLPKDRFSAERLKGVDSTLKIQPAELGDSAVYLCASSLGGGGRTDTQYFGPGTRLTVL.

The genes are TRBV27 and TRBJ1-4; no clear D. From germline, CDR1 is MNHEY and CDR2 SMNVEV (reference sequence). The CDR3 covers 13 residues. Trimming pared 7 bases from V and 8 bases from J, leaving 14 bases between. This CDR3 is CASTPWAGEKLFF. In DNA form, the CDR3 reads TGTGCCAGCACCCCTTGGGCCGGCGAAAAACTGTTTTTT.

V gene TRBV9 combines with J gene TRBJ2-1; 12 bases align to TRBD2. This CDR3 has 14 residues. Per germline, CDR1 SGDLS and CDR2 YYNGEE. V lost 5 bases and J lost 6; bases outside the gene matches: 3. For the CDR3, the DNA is TGTGCCAGCAGGCCTAGCGGGGGGGCCAATGAGCAGTTCTTC. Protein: CASRPSGGANEQFF.